Listed here is a single TCR beta chain. Sequencing was performed with immunoSEQ multiplex PCR; in TCRdb, only in-frame clones are kept and a portion is missing. The table lists 260,000 or so clones, roughly 89% of them singletons. Germline CDR1 and CDR2: SEHNR and FQNEAQ (reference sequence). After removal of 3 bases from V and 0 bases from J, the junction contained 6 bases not matched to a gene. The CDR3 is 17 amino acids. The data were obtained in a study of cytomegalovirus exposure and HLA in healthy donors. At the level of the study: The 500 to 750 first-cohort repertoires and the approximately 110 validation repertoires shared the same platform, a later analysis reported.

Sequencing was done on a sample of PBMCs. The gene calls are TRBV7-9 and TRBJ2-5, with 11 bases fitting TRBD2. The clonotype comes from a man younger than 30 in good health and CMV-seronegative. The CDR3 reads CASSFLTSGGDQETQYF. The CDR3 bases are TGTGCCAGCAGCTTCTTAACTAGCGGGGGTGACCAAGAGACCCAGTACTTC.